These 6 T cell receptor beta chains originate from one sample sequenced in a study of identifying expanded T cells in peripheral blood. Libraries were prepared by immunoSEQ multiplex PCR; TCRdb keeps only in-frame clonotypes and omits some of them. The repertoire has 75,000 to 90,000 clones, about four fifths of them found once; the top ten carry under 20%. The sequencing sample was made of blood. The source is a person aged 18 to 75 in good health.

The rearrangement uses TRBV28 and TRBJ2-3; 8 bases match TRBD2. From germline, CDR1 is MDHEN and CDR2 SYDVKM. The CDR3 runs 16 residues. J was trimmed by 4 bases and V by 5 bases; bases with no gene match: 11. The CDR3 DNA reads TGTGCCAGCAGTGCGACCTTGGGACTAGTAGCAGATACGCAGTATTTT. This sequence encodes CASSATLGLVADTQYF.

A single count supports this clone. The V gene is TRBV7-8, the J gene TRBJ2-2, with a possible D match to TRBD1 (5 bases). V was trimmed by 1 base and J by 4 bases, leaving 10 bases between them. The CDR3 is 15 amino acids. Germline V CDR1 and CDR2: SGHVS, FQNEAQ. In nucleotides, the CDR3 is TGTGCCAGCAGCTTAGTTGGCAGGGCCACCGGGGAGCTGTTTTTT. Translation: CASSLVGRATGELFF.

The CDR3 is CASSDTRGTYEQYF. The CDR3 DNA follows: TGTGCCAGCAGTGACACACGTGGGACCTACGAGCAGTACTTC. The genes are TRBV6-4 and TRBJ2-7; no clear D. Germline V CDR1 and CDR2: MRHNA, SNTAGT. The CDR3 extends over 14 amino acids. V was pared by 2 bases and J by 2 bases, with 10 bases between.

The chain uses TRBV7-8 and TRBJ2-7, with no clear D. The germline gives CDR1 SGHVS, CDR2 FQNEAQ. The CDR3 has 17 residues. V was trimmed by 7 bases and J by 0 bases, leaving 22 bases between them. The CDR3, as DNA: TGTGCCAGCACCCAACCACGACGGCCTAGGACCTCCTACGAGCAGTACTTC. Its translation: CASTQPRRPRTSYEQYF.

This clone was seen only once. The same CDR3 can be traced to other DNA sequences in this sample. The genes are TRBV27 and TRBJ2-7; 10 nucleotides line up with TRBD2. The CDR3 has 15 residues. The germline CDR1 and CDR2 sequences are MNHEY and SMNVEV (reference sequence). Trimming cost V 2 bases and J 2 bases; bases outside gene matches: 3. DNA of the CDR3: TGTGCCAGCAGTTTAAAAGCGGGAGGGACCTACGAGCAGTACTTC. It codes for CASSLKAGGTYEQYF.

With respect to this clone: Germline and junction disagree at one end, which may indicate a read error. In nucleotides, the CDR3 is TGTGCCAGCAGTTACTACGGACAGTTCCACTTC. It encodes CASSYYGQFHF. The chain employs TRBV6-5 and TRBJ1-2, with a possible D match to TRBD1 (6 bases). The CDR3 length is 11 residues. The germline V gene has CDR1 MNHEY and CDR2 SVGAGI.